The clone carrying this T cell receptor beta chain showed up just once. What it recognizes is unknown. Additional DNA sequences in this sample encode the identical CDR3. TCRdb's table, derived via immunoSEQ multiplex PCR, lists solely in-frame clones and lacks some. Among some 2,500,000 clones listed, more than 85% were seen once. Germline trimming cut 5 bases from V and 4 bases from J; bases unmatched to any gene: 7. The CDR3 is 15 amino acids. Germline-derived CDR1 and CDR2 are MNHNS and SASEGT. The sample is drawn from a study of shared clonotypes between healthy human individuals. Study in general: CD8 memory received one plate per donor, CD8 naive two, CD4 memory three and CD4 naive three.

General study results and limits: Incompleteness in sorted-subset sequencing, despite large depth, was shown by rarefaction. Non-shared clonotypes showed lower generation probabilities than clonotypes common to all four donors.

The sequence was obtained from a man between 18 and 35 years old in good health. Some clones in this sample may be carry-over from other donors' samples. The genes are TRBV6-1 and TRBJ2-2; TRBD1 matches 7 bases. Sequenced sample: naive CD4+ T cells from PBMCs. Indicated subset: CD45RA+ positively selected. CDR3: CASSPRQGGTGELFF. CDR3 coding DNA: TGTGCCAGCAGTCCCCGACAGGGCGGCACCGGGGAGCTGTTTTTT.